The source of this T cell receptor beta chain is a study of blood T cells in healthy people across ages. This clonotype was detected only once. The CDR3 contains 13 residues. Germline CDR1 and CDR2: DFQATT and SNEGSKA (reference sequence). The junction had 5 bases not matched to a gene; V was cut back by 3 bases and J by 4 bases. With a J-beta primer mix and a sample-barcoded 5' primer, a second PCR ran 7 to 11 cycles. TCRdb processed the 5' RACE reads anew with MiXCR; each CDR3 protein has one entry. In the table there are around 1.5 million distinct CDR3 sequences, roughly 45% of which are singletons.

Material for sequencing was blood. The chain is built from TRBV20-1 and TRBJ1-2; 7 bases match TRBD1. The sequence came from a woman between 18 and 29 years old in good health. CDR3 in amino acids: CSARQGQAYGYTF. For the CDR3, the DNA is TGCAGTGCTAGGCAAGGACAGGCCTATGGCTACACCTTC.